This TCR beta chain was identified during a study of shared clonotypes between healthy human individuals. The CDR3 consists of 13 residues. V shed 3 bases and J shed 3 bases, with 8 bases lying between them. Germline CDR1 reads SQVTM; CDR2 reads ANQGSEA. Method: immunoSEQ multiplex PCR; TCRdb's copy keeps in-frame clones and lacks some. The profile shows approximately 2.3 million clones, 93% of them singletons. The specimen sequenced was naive CD4+ T cells from PBMCs. The subset is: CD45RA+ positively selected. The chain recombines TRBV29-1 with TRBJ2-2; weak D call: TRBD2 (6 bases). The receptor was derived from a man between 18 and 35 years old in good health. Some clones in this sample may be carry-over from other donors' samples. In DNA form, the CDR3 reads TGCAGCGTTGACGGGAGTCACACCGGGGAGCTGTTTTTT. Protein: CSVDGSHTGELFF.